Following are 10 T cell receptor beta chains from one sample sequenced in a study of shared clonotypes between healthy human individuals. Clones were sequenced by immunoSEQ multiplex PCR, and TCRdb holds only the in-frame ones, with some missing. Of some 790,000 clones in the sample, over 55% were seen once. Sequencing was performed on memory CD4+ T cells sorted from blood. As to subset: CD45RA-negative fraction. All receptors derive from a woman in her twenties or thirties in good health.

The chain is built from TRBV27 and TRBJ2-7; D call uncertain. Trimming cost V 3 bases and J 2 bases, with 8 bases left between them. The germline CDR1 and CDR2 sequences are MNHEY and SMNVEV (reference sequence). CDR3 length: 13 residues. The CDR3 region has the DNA TGTGCCAGCAGTTTTGGAAAAACCTACGAGCAGTACTTC. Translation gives CASSFGKTYEQYF.

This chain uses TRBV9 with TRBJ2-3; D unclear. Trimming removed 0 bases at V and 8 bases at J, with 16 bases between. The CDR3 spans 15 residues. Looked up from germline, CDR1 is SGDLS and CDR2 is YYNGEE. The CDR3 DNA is TGTGCCAGCAGCGTAGCTAAAGCCCTAGTTGGTACGCAGTATTTT. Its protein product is CASSVAKALVGTQYF.

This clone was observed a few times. The CDR3 DNA follows: TGTGCCAGTAGTCCCACGGGGTTAAAGGATGAAAAACTGTTTTTT. Protein: CASSPTGLKDEKLFF. The rearrangement uses TRBV19 and TRBJ1-4, with D unclear. V was pared by 5 bases and J by 6 bases, with 16 bases between. Germline V gene data show CDR1 as LNHDA and CDR2 as SQIVND (reference sequence). This CDR3 has 15 amino acids. The variable domain in full, with the rest retrieved from reference TRBV19 and TRBJ1-4, is DGGITQSPKYLFRKEGQNVTLSCEQNLNHDAMYWYRQDPGQGLRLIYYSQIVNDFQKGDIAEGYSVSREKKESFPLTVTSAQKNPTAFYLCASSPTGLKDEKLFFGSGTQLSVL.

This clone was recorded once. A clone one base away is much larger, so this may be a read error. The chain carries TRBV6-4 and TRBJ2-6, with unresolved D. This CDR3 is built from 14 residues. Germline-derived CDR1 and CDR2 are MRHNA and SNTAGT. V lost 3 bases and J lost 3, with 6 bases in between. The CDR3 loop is CASSEGYGANVLTF. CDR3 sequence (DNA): TGTGCCAGCAGTGAAGGGTATGGGGCCAACGTCCTGACTTTC.

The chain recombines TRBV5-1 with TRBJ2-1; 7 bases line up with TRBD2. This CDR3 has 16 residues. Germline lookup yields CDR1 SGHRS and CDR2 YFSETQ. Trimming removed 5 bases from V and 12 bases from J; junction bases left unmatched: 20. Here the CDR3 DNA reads TGCGCCAGCAGATTAAGTTCCCTAGCGGACCCCCGCGGGCAGTTCTTC. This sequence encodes CASRLSSLADPRGQFF.

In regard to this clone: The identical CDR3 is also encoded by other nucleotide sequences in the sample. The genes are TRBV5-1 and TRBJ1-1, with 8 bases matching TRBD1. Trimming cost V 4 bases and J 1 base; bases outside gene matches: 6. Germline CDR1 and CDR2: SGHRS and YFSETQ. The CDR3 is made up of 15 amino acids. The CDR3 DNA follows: TGCGCCAGCAGCCCCTGGACAGGGACGAACACTGAAGCTTTCTTT. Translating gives CASSPWTGTNTEAFF.

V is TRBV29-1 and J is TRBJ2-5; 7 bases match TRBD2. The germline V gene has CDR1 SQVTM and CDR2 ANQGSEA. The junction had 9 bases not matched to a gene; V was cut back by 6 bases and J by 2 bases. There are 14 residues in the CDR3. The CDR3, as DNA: TGCAGCGTGACGGGACTACGCACACAAGAGACCCAGTACTTC. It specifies CSVTGLRTQETQYF.

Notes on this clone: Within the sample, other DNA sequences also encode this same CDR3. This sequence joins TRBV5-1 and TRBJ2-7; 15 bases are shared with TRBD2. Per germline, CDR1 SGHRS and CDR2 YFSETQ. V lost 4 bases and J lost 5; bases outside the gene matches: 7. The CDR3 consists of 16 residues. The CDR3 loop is CASSPGLAGGLHEQYF. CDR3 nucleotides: TGCGCCAGCAGCCCGGGACTAGCGGGAGGTCTTCACGAGCAGTACTTC.

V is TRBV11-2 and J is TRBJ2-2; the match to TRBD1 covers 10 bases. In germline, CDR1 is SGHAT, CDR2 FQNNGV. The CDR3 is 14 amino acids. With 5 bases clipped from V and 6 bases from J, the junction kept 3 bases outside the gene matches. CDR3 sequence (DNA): TGTGCCAGCAGCCGACAGGGGGCATCCGGGGAGCTGTTTTTT. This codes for CASSRQGASGELFF.

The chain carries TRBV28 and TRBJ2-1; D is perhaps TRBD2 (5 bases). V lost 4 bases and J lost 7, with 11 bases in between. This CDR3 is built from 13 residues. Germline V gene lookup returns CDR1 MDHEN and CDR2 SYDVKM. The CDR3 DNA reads TGTGCCAGCAGTTCCGATAGGGAGAATGAGCAGTTCTTC. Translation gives CASSSDRENEQFF.